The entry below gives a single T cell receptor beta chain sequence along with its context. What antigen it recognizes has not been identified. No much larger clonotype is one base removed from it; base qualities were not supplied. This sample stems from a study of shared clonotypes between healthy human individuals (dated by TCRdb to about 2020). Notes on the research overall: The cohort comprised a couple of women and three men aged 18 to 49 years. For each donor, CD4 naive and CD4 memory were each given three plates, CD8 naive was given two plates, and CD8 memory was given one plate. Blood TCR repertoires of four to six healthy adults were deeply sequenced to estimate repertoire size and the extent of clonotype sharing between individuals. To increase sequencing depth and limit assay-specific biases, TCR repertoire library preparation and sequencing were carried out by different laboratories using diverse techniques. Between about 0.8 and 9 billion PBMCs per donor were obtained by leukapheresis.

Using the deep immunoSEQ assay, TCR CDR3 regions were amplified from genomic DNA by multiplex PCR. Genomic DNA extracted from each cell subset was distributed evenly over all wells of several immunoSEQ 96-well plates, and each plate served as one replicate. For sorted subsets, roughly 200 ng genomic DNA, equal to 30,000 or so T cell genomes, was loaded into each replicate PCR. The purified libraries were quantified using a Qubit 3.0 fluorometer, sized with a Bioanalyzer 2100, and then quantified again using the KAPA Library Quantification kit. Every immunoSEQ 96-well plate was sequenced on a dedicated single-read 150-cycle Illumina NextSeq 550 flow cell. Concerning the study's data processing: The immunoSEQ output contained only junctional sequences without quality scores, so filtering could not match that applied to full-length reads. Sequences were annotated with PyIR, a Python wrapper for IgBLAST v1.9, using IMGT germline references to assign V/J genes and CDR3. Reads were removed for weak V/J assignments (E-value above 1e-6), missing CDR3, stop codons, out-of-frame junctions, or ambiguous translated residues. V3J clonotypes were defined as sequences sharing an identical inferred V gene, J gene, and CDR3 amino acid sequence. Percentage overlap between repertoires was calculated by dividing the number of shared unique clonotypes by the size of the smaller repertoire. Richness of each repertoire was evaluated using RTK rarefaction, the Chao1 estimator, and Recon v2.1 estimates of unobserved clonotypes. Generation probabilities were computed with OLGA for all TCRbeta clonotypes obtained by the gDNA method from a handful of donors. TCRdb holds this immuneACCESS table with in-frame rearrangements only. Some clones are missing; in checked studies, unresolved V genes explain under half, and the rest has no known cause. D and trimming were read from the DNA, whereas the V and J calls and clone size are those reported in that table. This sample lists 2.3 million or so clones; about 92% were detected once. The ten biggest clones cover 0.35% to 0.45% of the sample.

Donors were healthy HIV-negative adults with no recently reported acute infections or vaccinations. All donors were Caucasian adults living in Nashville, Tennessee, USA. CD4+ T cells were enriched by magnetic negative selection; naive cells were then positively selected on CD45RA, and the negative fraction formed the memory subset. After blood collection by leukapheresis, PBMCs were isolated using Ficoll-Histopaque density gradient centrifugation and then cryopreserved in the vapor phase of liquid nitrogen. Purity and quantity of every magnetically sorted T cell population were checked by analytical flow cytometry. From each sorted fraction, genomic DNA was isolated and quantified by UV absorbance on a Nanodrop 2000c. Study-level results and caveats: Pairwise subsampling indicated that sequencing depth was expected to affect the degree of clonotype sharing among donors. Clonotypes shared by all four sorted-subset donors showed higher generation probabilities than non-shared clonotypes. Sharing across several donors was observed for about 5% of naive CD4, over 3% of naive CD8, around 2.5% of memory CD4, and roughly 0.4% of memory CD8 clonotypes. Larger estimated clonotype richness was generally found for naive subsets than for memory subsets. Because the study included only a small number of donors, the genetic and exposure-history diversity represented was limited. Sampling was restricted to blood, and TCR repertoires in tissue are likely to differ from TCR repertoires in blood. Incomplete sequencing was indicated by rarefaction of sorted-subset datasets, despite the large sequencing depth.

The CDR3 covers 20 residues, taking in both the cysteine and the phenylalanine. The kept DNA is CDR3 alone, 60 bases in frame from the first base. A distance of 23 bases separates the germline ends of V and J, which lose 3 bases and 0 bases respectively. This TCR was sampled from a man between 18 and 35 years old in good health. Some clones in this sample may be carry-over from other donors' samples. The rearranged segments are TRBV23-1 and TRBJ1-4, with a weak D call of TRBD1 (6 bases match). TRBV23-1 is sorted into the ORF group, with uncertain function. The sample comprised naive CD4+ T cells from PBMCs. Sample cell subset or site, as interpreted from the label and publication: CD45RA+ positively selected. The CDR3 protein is CASSHPLTGSGSATNEKLFF. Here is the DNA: TGCGCCAGCAGTCACCCACTAACAGGGTCGGGGAGTGCAACTAATGAAAAACTGTTTTTT.